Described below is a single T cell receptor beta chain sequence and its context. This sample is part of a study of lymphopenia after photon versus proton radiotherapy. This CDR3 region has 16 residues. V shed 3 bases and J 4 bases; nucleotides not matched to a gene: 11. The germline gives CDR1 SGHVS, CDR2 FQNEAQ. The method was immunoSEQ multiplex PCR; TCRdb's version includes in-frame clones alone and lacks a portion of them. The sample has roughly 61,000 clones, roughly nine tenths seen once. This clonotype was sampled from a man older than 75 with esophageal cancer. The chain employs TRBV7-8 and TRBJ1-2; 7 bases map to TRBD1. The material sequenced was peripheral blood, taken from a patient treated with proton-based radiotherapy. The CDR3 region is CASSLYWDSSSYGYTF. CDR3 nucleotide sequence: TGTGCCAGCAGCTTGTACTGGGACAGTAGTTCCTATGGCTACACCTTC.